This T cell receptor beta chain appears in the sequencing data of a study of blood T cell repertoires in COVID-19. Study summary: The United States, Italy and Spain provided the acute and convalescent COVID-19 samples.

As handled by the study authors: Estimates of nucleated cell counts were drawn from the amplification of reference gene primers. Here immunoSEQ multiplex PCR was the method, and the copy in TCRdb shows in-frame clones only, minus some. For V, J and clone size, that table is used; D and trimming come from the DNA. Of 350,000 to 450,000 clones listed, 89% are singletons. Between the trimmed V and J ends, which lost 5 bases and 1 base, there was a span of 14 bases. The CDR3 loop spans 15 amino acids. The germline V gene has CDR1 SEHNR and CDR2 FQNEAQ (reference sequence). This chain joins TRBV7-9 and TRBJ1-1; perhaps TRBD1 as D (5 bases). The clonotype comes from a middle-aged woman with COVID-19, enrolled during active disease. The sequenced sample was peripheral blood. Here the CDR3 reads CASSKEGVTNTEAFF. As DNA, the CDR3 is TGTGCCAGCAGCAAAGAAGGGGTAACGAACACTGAAGCTTTCTTT.